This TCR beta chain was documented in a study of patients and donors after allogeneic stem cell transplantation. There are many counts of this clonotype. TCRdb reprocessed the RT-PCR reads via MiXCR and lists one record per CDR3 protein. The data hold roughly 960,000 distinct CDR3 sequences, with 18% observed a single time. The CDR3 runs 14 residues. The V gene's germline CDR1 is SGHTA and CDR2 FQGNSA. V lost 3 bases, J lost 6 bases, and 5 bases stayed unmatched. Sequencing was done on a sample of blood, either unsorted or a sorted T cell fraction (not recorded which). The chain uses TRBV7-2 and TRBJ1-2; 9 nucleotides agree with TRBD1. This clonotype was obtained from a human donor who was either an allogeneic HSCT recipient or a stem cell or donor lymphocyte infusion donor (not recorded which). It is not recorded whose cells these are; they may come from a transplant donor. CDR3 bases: TGTGCCAGCAGCTTCACAGGGGGCGTCCATGGCTACACCTTC. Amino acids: CASSFTGGVHGYTF.